Here is one T cell receptor beta chain with its context. Its target is not known. The CDR3 covers 17 residues. V was cut by 1 base and J by 0 bases, with 13 bases left in between. The germline gives CDR1 SEHNR, CDR2 FQNEAQ (reference sequence). These data originate in a study of response to subunit inactivated influenza vaccine. TCRdb independently ran MiXCR on the RT-PCR reads; one entry per CDR3 protein. The data show about 500,000 distinct CDR3 sequences, approximately 17% seen once. General study results and limits: Authors suggested few new T cells are recruited by each seasonal influenza vaccination.

This specimen consisted of CD4+ T cells sorted from PBMCs, obtained less than 30 months after vaccination. This chain links TRBV7-9 with TRBJ2-1; D ambiguous. The clonotype originates from a man aged 45 to 70 who received an inactivated influenza vaccine. The CDR3 DNA is TGTGCCAGCAGCTTAGTTCCCGGTATCAGCTCCTACAATGAGCAGTTCTTC. As protein: CASSLVPGISSYNEQFF. The variable domain in full, completed from reference TRBV7-9 and TRBJ2-1, reads DTGVSQNPRHKITKRGQNVTFRCDPISEHNRLYWYRQTLGQGPEFLTYFQNEAQLEKSRLLSDRFSAERPKGSFSTLEIQRTEQGDSAMYLCASSLVPGISSYNEQFFGPGTRLTVL.